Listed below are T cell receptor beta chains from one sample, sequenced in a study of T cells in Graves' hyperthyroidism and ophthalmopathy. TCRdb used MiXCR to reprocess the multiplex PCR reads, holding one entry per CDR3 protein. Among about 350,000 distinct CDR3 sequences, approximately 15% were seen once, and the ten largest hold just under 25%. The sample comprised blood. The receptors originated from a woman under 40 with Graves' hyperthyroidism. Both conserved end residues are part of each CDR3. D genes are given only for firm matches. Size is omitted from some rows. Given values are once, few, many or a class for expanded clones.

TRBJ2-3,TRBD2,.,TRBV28,CASSLVVSGASTDTQYF
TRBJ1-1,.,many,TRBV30,CAWSPPGGFAEAFF
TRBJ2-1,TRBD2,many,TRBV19,CASSPRTSGSSNEQFF
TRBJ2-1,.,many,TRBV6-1,CASSSFGNEQFF
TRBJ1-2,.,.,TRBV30,CAWSLVIGYTF
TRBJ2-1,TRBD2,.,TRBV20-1,CSANLAGVRGSYNEQFF
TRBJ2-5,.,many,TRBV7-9,CASSSRGETQYF
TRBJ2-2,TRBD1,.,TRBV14,CASNAGTGVTTGELFF
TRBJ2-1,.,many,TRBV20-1,CSARDDRAMSYNEQFF
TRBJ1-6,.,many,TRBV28,CASSFPGGSPLHF
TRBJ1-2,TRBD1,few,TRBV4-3,CASSPLGQDGYTF
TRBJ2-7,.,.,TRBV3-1,CASSQGPQRSSEQYF
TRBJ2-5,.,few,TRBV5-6,CASSPGVGQETQYF
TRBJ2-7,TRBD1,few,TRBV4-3,CASSASRTGGIYEQYF
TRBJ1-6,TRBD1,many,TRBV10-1,CASSDPGQGNSPLHF
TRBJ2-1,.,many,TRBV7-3,CASSPSVFPHNEQFF
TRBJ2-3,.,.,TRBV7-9,CASSFFRTDTQYF
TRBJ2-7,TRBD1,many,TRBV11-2,CASSPAGTGFFEQYF
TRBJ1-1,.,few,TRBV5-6,CASSLGAGRMNTEAFF
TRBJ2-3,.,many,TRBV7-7,CASSPGAQGPGTDTQYF
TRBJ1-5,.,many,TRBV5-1,CASRRDRNQPQHF
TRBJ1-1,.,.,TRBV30,CAWCIPGGRTEAFF
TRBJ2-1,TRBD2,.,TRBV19,CASTDPGTSNEQFF
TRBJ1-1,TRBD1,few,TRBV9,CASSVGAGTAVGAFF
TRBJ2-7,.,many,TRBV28,CASSSRYEQYF
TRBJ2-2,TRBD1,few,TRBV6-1,CASSQAPGQGSRELFF
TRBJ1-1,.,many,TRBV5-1,CASSLETNTEAFF
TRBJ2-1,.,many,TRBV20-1,CSAQITRGSYNEQFF
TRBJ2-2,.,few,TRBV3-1,CASSQVLSGTGELFF
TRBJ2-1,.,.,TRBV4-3,CASSQLGAEQFF
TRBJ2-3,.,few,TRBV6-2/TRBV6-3,CASSYAGHTDTQYF
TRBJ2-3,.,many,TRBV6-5,CASSYSRRDASTDTQYF